The entry below describes one T cell receptor (beta chain). V was pared by 2 bases and J by 1 base, with 5 bases between. In germline, CDR1 is MNHEY, CDR2 SMNVEV (reference sequence). CDR3 length: 13 residues. These data come from a study of chemoradiotherapy in HPV16-positive cancers. Assay: immunoSEQ multiplex PCR; the TCRdb copy retains only in-frame clones and omits some. The profile shows tens of thousands of clones, more than 70% of them singletons. The clonotype was recovered from a human donor with HPV-associated anogenital cancer. V usage is TRBV27 and J usage is TRBJ2-5; the D gene is possibly TRBD1 (5 bases). The sample here was blood, taken from a patient who underwent chemoradiotherapy. In DNA, the CDR3 is TGTGCCAGCAGTTTAAGGGGCCAAGAGACCCAGTACTTC. Protein: CASSLRGQETQYF.